These 5 T cell receptor beta chains originate from one sample sequenced in a study of response to subunit inactivated influenza vaccine. TCRdb used MiXCR to reprocess the RT-PCR reads, holding one entry per CDR3 protein. The sample consists of a few hundred thousand distinct CDR3 sequences, around 11% of them appearing once. These sequences were also reported in another study, on T cells expressing NK-cell markers. This second study notes: What made the TCR beta cDNA was 5'RACE template switching with UMIs.

The starting material was PBMCs from blood, obtained on the day of vaccination. The receptor set was obtained from a man in his forties or fifties who received an inactivated influenza vaccine.

This clonotype was recorded many times. This chain connects TRBV28 to TRBJ2-3; 8 bases map to TRBD2. Per the germline V gene, CDR1 is MDHEN and CDR2 is SYDVKM. V shed 2 bases and J 3 bases; nucleotides not matched to a gene: 4. CDR3 length: 15 residues. This CDR3 is CASSLETGGTDTQYF. DNA for the CDR3: TGTGCCAGCAGTTTAGAGACGGGGGGGACAGATACGCAGTATTTT.

The gene calls are TRBV6-2 or TRBV6-3 and TRBJ2-7; D call uncertain. The CDR3 covers 14 residues. Trimming removed 0 bases from V and 2 bases from J, with 8 bases in between. Looked up from germline, CDR1 is MNHEY and CDR2 is SVGEGT. This CDR3 reads CASSYSRAPYEQYF. CDR3 coding DNA: TGTGCCAGCAGTTACTCTCGTGCCCCCTACGAGCAGTACTTC.

V is TRBV5-1 and J is TRBJ1-1; D is undetermined. Germline assignment: CDR1 SGHRS and CDR2 YFSETQ. Trimming shortened V by 4 bases and J by 1 base, and 14 bases separated the two germline ends. The CDR3 is 15 amino acids. The CDR3 nucleotides read TGCGCCAGCAGCCTGGGAATGATACAGAACACTGAAGCTTTCTTT. Its protein product is CASSLGMIQNTEAFF.

The V gene is TRBV10-3, the J gene TRBJ2-4; 8 bases are shared with TRBD1. Germline lookup yields CDR1 ENHRY and CDR2 SYGVKD. The CDR3 extends over 20 amino acids. The V gene end was trimmed by 3 bases and the J gene end by 0 bases; junction bases not matched to a gene: 16. The CDR3 region has the DNA TGTGCCATCAGTGACAATTCCGGGACAGGCAACCCGATAGCCAAAAACATTCAGTACTTC. Its translation: CAISDNSGTGNPIAKNIQYF.

For this clonotype: Possible read error: a much larger clone is one base away. The chain joins TRBV5-1 to TRBJ2-5; possibly TRBD1 or TRBD2 for D (5 bases each). V lost 4 bases to trimming and J lost 0 bases, with 19 bases between them. The CDR3 sequence is 17 residues long. Germline loops: CDR1 SGHRS, CDR2 YFSETQ. CDR3 residues: CASSGTSEFWYQETQYF. For the CDR3, the DNA is TGCGCCAGCAGCGGGACCTCGGAGTTCTGGTACCAAGAGACCCAGTACTTC.